This TCR beta chain derives from a study of T cell changes during pregnancy in multiple sclerosis. TCRdb's table, derived via immunoSEQ multiplex PCR, lists solely in-frame clones and lacks some. The data contain some 100,000 clones, approximately 92% of them singletons. The sequence came from a female donor with multiple sclerosis, enrolled in a pregnancy study. This specimen consisted of peripheral blood, obtained in the second trimester of pregnancy.

The chain's CDR3 is CASSTMTGSSEKLFF. The CDR3 DNA reads as TGTGCCAGCAGCACAATGACAGGGTCTAGTGAAAAACTGTTTTTT. The rearrangement joins TRBV28 to TRBJ1-4, with 7 bases lining up with TRBD1. With 6 bases clipped from V and 7 bases from J, the junction kept 11 bases outside the gene matches. The CDR3 covers 15 residues. CDR1 and CDR2 from the germline V gene are MDHEN and SYDVKM.